This T cell receptor beta chain stems from a study of Ad26.COV2.S vaccination and SARS-CoV-2 variants. Treatment of the sample: approximately 18 received Ad26.COV2.S at low or high dose, single or two shots; about 5 received placebo; per-sample allocation not given. Collection of the samples took place on day 63 after the first injection of vaccine or placebo. V lost 4 bases, J lost 2 bases, and 14 bases lay in between. Germline-derived CDR1 and CDR2 are SGHVS and FQNEAQ. This CDR3 spans 15 amino acids. Study outcomes and limitations: Total responses of T cells may have been underestimated by the analyses of TCR breadth and depth.

On this clone itself: The antigen is unknown.

TCRdb's copy holds only in-frame clones and misses some; the assay was immunoSEQ multiplex PCR. The table records around 300,000 clones, 88% of them present only once. Sequenced here: peripheral blood, sampled in a trial of Ad26.COV2.S vaccine versus placebo. The TCR originated in a person between 18 and 65 years old who received the Ad26.COV2.S COVID-19 vaccine or a placebo. The J gene is TRBJ1-1, the V gene TRBV7-8; D is possibly TRBD1 (6 bases). This chain's CDR3 is CASSSLGARNTEAFF. The CDR3 nucleotides are TGTGCCAGCAGCTCCCTGGGGGCGAGAAACACTGAAGCTTTCTTT.